These 11 T cell receptor beta chains originate from one sample sequenced in a study of monozygotic twins with cystic fibrosis. Measured with immunoSEQ multiplex PCR; TCRdb has only the in-frame clones, and not every one. The top ten clones hold 0.54% of a sample with 25,000 or so clones, over 75% of them seen once. Sequences were obtained from blood. These receptors all come from a girl between 2 and 10 years old with cystic fibrosis.

This clone was recorded a few times. The V gene is TRBV30, the J gene TRBJ2-4; D call uncertain. Germline V gene data show CDR1 as GTSNPN and CDR2 as SVGIG (reference sequence). This CDR3 has 15 amino acids. V was cut by 1 base and J by 0 bases, with 10 bases left in between. The CDR3 region is CAWSDLKLAKNIQYF. The CDR3 DNA reads as TGTGCCTGGAGTGATCTTAAACTAGCCAAAAACATTCAGTACTTC.

V usage is TRBV11-2 and J usage is TRBJ2-1; 8 bases align to TRBD2. Germline CDR1 reads SGHAT; CDR2 reads FQNNGV. The CDR3 spans 16 residues. The V segment lost 1 base and the J segment 4 bases; nucleotides outside the gene matches: 6. The CDR3 DNA sequence: TGTGCCAGCAGCTTAGCGCGCGGGGGGCGTTACAATGAGCAGTTCTTC. It is translated as CASSLARGGRYNEQFF.

V is TRBV7-2 and J is TRBJ2-3; TRBD2 matches at 8 bases. The germline gives CDR1 SGHTA, CDR2 FQGNSA. This CDR3 region has 15 residues. Unmatched junction bases numbered 0, after V lost 1 base and J lost 0 bases. Here the CDR3 DNA reads TGTGCCAGCAGCTTAGGACTAGCGAGCACAGATACGCAGTATTTT. It specifies CASSLGLASTDTQYF.

V and J are TRBV2 and TRBJ2-2; D possibly corresponds to TRBD1 (6 bases). Germline CDR1 and CDR2: SNHLY and FYNNEI. The CDR3 is 16 residues long. V was cut by 4 bases and J by 6 bases, with 18 bases left in between. CDR3 coding DNA: TGTGCCAGCAGTGGGGAGACCCTCAGGGGCCCCGGGGAGCTGTTTTTT. It yields the protein CASSGETLRGPGELFF.

The chain links TRBV29-1 to TRBJ2-2; D unclear. In germline, CDR1 is SQVTM, CDR2 ANQGSEA. The CDR3 spans 12 residues. V lost 5 bases to trimming and J lost 5 bases, with 9 bases between them. CDR3 in amino acids: CSVTIETGELFF. The DNA for the CDR3 is TGCAGCGTTACTATCGAGACCGGGGAGCTGTTTTTT.

The chain carries TRBV5-1 and TRBJ1-6; 7 nucleotides line up with TRBD1. V shed 2 bases and J 10 bases; nucleotides not matched to a gene: 3. Looked up from germline, CDR1 is SGHRS and CDR2 is YFSETQ. This CDR3 has 13 residues. For the CDR3, the DNA is TGCGCCAGCAGCTTACAGGGGACCTCACCCCTCCACTTT. This codes for CASSLQGTSPLHF.

The V and J genes are TRBV5-1 and TRBJ1-1; D uncertain. The germline CDR1 and CDR2 sequences are SGHRS and YFSETQ. With 4 bases removed from V and 1 base from J, the gap between germline ends came to 20 bases. The CDR3 contains 17 residues. The CDR3 loop reads CASSPARSGVGNTEAFF. CDR3 coding DNA: TGCGCCAGCAGCCCCGCCCGTAGTGGGGTAGGGAACACTGAAGCTTTCTTT.

The chain recombines TRBV30 with TRBJ1-5, with D possibly matching TRBD1 (5 bases). Germline CDR1 is GTSNPN and CDR2 is SVGIG (reference sequence). V lost 7 bases and J 6 bases, leaving 19 bases between the germline ends. This CDR3 has 14 amino acids. The CDR3 sequence: CASDGDLGAQPQHF. DNA of the CDR3: TGTGCCTCAGATGGGGACCTCGGGGCTCAGCCCCAGCATTTT. Supplemented by reference TRBV30 and TRBJ1-5, the full variable domain reads SQTIHQWPATLVQPVGSPLSLECTVEGTSNPNLYWYRQAAGRGLQLLFYSVGIGQISSEVPQNLSASRPQDRQFILSSKKLLLSDSGFYLCASDGDLGAQPQHFGDGTRLSIL.

This clone was recorded once. The chain recombines TRBV5-6 with TRBJ2-5; no definite D call. Germline lookup yields CDR1 SGHDT and CDR2 YYEEEE. This CDR3 has 11 amino acids. Trimming removed 3 bases at V and 5 bases at J, with 5 bases between. The CDR3, as DNA: TGTGCCAGCAGCTCAAGTGAGACCCAGTACTTC. This sequence encodes CASSSSETQYF. The whole variable domain, filled in from reference TRBV5-6 and TRBJ2-5, reads DAGVTQSPTHLIKTRGQQVTLRCSPKSGHDTVSWYQQALGQGPQFIFQYYEEEERQRGNFPDRFSGHQFPNYSSELNVNALLLGDSALYLCASSSSETQYFGPGTRLLVL.

The V gene is TRBV4-2, the J gene TRBJ2-5; 8 nucleotides line up with TRBD1. The CDR3 has 15 amino acids. CDR1 is LGHNA, CDR2 YNFKEQ, per germline. The V gene end was trimmed by 1 base and the J gene end by 2 bases; junction bases not matched to a gene: 3. The chain's CDR3 is CASSQAQGVQETQYF. The CDR3 region has the DNA TGTGCCAGCAGCCAAGCACAGGGGGTACAAGAGACCCAGTACTTC.

The J gene is TRBJ1-2, the V gene TRBV6-4; a possible D gene is TRBD1 (5 bases). The V gene's germline CDR1 is MRHNA and CDR2 SNTAGT. V was pared by 2 bases and J by 1 base, with 17 bases between. This CDR3 contains 17 residues. In nucleotides, the CDR3 is TGTGCCAGCAGTGACGACAGCGAAGTCCGGTTTAACTATGGCTACACCTTC. Translating gives CASSDDSEVRFNYGYTF.